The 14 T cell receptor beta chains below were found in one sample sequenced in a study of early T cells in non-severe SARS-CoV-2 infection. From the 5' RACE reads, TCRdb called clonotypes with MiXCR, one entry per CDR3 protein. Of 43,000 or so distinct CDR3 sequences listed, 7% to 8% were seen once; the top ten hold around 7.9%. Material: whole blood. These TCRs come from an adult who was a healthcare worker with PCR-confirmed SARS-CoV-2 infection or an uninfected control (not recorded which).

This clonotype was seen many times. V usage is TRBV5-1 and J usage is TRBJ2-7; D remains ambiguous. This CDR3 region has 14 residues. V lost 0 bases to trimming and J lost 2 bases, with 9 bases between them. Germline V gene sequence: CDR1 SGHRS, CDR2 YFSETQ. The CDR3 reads CASSLEVKPYEQYF. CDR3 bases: TGCGCCAGCAGCTTGGAAGTCAAACCCTACGAGCAGTACTTC. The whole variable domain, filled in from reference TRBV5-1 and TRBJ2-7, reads KAGVTQTPRYLIKTRGQQVTLSCSPISGHRSVSWYQQTPGQGLQFLFEYFSETQRNKGNFPGRFSGRQFSNSRSEMNVSTLELGDSALYLCASSLEVKPYEQYFGPGTRLTVT.

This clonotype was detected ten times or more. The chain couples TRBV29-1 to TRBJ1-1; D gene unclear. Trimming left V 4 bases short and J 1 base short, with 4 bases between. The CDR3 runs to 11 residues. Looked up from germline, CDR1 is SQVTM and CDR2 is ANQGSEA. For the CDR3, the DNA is TGCAGCGTTGCCGCGAACACTGAAGCTTTCTTT. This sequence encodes CSVAANTEAFF.

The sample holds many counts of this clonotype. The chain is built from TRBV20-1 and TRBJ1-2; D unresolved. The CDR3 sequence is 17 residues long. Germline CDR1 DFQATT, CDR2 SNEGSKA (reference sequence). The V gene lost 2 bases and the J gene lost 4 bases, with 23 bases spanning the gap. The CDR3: CSARSFSDGVGGYGYTF. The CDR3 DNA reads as TGCAGTGCTAGATCATTCTCGGACGGGGTCGGTGGCTATGGCTACACCTTC.

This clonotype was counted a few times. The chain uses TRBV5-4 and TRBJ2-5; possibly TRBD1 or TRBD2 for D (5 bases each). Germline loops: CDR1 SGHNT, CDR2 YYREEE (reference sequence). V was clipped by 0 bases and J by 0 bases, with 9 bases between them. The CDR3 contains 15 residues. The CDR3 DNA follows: TGTGCCAGCAGCTTGGCCTGGGGGAACCAAGAGACCCAGTACTTC. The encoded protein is CASSLAWGNQETQYF. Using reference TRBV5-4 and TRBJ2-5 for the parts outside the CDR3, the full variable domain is ETGVTQSPTHLIKTRGQQVTLRCSSQSGHNTVSWYQQALGQGPQFIFQYYREEENGRGNFPPRFSGLQFPNYSSELNVNALELDDSALYLCASSLAWGNQETQYFGPGTRLLVL.

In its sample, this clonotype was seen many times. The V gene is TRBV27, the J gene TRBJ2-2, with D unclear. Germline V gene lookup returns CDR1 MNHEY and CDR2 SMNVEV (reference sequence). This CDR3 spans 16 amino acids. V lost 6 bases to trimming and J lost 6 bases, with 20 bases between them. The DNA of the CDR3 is TGTGCCAGCAGACCTAAAAACAGCCCCCCACCCGGGGAGCTGTTTTTT. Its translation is CASRPKNSPPPGELFF.

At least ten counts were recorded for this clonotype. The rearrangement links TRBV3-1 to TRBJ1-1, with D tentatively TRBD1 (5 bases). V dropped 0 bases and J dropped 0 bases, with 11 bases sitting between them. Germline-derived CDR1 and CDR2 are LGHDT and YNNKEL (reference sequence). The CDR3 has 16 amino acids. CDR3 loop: CASSQDGGRLNTEAFF. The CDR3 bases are TGTGCCAGCAGCCAAGATGGGGGGAGGCTGAACACTGAAGCTTTCTTT. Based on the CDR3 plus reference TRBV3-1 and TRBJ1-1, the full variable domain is DTAVSQTPKYLVTQMGNDKSIKCEQNLGHDTMYWYKQDSKKFLKIMFSYNNKELIINETVPNRFSPKSPDKAHLNLHINSLELGDSAVYFCASSQDGGRLNTEAFFGQGTRLTVV.

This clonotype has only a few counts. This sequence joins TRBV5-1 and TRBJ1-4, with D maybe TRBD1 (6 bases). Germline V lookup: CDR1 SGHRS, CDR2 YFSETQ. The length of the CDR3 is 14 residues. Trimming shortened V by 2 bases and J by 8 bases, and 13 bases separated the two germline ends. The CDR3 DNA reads TGCGCCAGCAGCTTCCAGGGGTTGGACGAAAAACTGTTTTTT. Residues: CASSFQGLDEKLFF.

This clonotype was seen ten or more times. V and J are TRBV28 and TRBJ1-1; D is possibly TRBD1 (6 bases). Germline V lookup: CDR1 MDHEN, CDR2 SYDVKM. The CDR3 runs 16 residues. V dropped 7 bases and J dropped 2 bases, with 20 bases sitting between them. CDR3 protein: CASISYRELSNTEAFF. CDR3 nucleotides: TGTGCCAGCATCTCCTACAGGGAGTTAAGTAACACTGAAGCTTTCTTT.

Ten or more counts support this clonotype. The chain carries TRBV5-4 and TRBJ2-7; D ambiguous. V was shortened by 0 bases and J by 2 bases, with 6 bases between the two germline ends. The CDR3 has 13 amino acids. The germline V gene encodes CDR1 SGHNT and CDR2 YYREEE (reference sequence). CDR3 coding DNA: TGTGCCAGCAGCTTGGACTGGACCTACGAGCAGTACTTC. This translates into CASSLDWTYEQYF.

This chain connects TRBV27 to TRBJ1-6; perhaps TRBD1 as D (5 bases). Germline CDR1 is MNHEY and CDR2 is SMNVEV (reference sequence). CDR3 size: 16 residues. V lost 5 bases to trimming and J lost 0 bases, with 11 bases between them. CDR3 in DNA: TGTGCCAGCAGTCTCCAGGGAGGCTCCTATAATTCACCCCTCCACTTT. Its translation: CASSLQGGSYNSPLHF.

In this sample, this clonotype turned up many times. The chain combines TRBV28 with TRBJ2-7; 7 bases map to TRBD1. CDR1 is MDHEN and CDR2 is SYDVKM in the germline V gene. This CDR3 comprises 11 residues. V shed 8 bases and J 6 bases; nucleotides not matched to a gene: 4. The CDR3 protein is CASHTGVEQYF. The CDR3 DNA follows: TGTGCCAGCCACACAGGGGTCGAGCAGTACTTC.

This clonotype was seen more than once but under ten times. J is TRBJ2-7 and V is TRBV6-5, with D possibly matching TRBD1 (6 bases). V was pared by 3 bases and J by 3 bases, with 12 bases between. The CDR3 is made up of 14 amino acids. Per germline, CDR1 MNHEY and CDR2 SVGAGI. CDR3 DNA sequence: TGTGCCAGCAGTTATTACGCAGGGGTCTACGAGCAGTACTTC. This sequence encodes CASSYYAGVYEQYF.

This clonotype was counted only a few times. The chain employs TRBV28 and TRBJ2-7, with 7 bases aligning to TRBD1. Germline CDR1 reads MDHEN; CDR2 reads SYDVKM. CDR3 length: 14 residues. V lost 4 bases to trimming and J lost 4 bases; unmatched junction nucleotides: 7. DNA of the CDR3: TGTGCCAGCAGTTCACAGGGGTTTCTTTACGAGCAGTACTTC. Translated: CASSSQGFLYEQYF.

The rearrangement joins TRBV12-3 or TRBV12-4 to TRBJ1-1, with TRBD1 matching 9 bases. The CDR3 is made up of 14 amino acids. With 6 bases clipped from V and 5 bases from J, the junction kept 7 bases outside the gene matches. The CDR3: CASSKQGAVTEAFF. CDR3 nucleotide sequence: TGTGCCAGCAGCAAACAGGGGGCTGTGACTGAAGCTTTCTTT.